The T cell receptor (beta chain) described here comes from a study of blood T cell repertoires in COVID-19. The method was immunoSEQ multiplex PCR; TCRdb's version includes in-frame clones alone and lacks a portion of them. Among 110,000 or so clones listed, about 85% were seen once. Germline CDR1 reads LNHDA; CDR2 reads SQIVND (reference sequence). This CDR3 has 15 amino acids. The trim removed 4 bases at V and 10 bases at J, leaving 7 bases unmatched. Only a few counts were recorded for this clone. The receptor's source is a middle-aged man with acute or convalescent COVID-19. What was sequenced was peripheral blood. The chain employs TRBV19 and TRBJ2-1; 13 bases are shared with TRBD2. CDR3 in DNA: TGTGCCAGTAGTACAACTAGCGGGGGGGCCGTGGAGCAGTTCTTC. Translated, it gives CASSTTSGGAVEQFF.